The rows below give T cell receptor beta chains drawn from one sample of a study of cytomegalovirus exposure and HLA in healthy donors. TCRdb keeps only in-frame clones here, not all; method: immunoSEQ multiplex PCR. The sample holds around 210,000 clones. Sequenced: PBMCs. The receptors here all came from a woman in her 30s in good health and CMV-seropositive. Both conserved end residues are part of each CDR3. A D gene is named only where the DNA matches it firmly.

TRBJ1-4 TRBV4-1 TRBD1 CASSQEFRQGGEKLFF TGCGCCAGCAGCCAAGAATTCCGACAGGGAGGTGAAAAACTGTTTTTT
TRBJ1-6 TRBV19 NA CASSPRGSIVLSYNSPLHF TGTGCCAGTAGTCCAAGGGGCAGTATAGTACTCTCCTATAATTCACCCCTCCACTTT
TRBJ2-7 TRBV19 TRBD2 CASSRLAGNYEQYF TGTGCCAGTAGCAGACTAGCGGGGAACTACGAGCAGTACTTC
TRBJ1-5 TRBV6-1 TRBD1 CASSLGQGRNQPQHF TGTGCCAGCAGTCTCGGACAGGGAAGAAATCAGCCCCAGCATTTT
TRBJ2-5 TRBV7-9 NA CASSSETAWETQYF TGTGCCAGCAGCTCAGAGACAGCTTGGGAGACCCAGTACTTC
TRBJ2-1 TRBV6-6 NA CASSKGLELYNEQFF TGTGCCAGCAGCAAGGGGCTGGAACTATACAATGAGCAGTTCTTC
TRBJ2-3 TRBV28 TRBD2 CASSERGRTGDTQYF TGTGCCAGCAGCGAGCGCGGGAGGACGGGTGATACGCAGTATTTT
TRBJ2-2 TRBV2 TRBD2 CASSRGLGHTGELFF TGTGCCAGCAGCCGTGGACTAGGGCACACCGGGGAGCTGTTTTTT
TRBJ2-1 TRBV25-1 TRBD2 CASSSSGGASYNEQFF TGTGCCAGCAGTTCTAGCGGGGGGGCCTCCTACAATGAGCAGTTCTTC
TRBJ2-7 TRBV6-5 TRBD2 CASSFLLILAGYEQYF TGTGCCAGCAGTTTCCTCCTTATACTAGCGGGATACGAGCAGTACTTC
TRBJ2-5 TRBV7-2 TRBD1 CASSSPQGAGIETQYF TGTGCCAGCAGCTCACCCCAGGGGGCTGGTATTGAGACCCAGTACTTC
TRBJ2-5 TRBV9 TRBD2 CASSVGGGWQETQYF TGTGCCAGCAGCGTAGGGGGGGGTTGGCAAGAGACCCAGTACTTC
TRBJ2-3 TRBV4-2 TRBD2 CASSPYSGGPLDTQYF TGTGCCAGCAGCCCCTACAGCGGGGGCCCCTTAGATACGCAGTATTTT
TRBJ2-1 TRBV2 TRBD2 CASSEEFVLAGGYNEQFF TGTGCCAGCAGTGAAGAGTTTGTACTAGCGGGAGGATACAATGAGCAGTTCTTC
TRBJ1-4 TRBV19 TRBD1 CASSIDRGQGVATNEKLFF TGTGCCAGTAGTATAGATCGAGGACAGGGGGTTGCAACTAATGAAAAACTGTTTTTT
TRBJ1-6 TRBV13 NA CASSTKDRGYNSPLHF TGTGCCAGCAGCACAAAGGACAGAGGGTATAATTCACCCCTCCACTTT
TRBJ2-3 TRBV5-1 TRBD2 CASSLAGTSGRSDTQYF TGCGCCAGCAGCTTGGCCGGGACTAGCGGGAGGTCAGATACGCAGTATTTT
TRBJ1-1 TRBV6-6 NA CASSLSRTEEAFF TGTGCCAGCAGTCTGAGCCGGACAGAAGAAGCTTTCTTT
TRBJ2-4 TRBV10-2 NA CASSAFPLFEKAKNIQYF TGCGCCAGCAGCGCCTTCCCACTATTTGAAAAAGCCAAAAACATTCAGTACTTC
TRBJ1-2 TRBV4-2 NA CASGQDLAATVYGYTF TGTGCCAGCGGCCAAGATTTGGCAGCGACTGTCTATGGCTACACCTTC
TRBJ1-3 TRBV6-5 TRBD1 CASSSGGSGNTIYF TGTGCCAGCAGTTCAGGGGGCTCTGGAAACACCATATATTTT
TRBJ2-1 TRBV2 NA CASSETGPTYNEQFF TGTGCCAGCAGTGAGACAGGTCCAACCTACAATGAGCAGTTCTTC
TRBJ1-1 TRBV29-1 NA CSVWARGLNTEAFF TGCAGCGTTTGGGCCCGGGGTTTGAACACTGAAGCTTTCTTT
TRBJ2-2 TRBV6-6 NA CASSGMAGWTGELFF TGTGCCAGCAGTGGAATGGCAGGTTGGACCGGGGAGCTGTTTTTT
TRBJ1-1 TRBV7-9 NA CASSLGLGEAFF TGTGCCAGCAGCCTCGGACTGGGTGAAGCTTTCTTT
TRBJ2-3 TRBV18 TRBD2 CASSHPGGRTDTQYF TGTGCCAGCTCACACCCGGGCGGGAGAACAGATACGCAGTATTTT
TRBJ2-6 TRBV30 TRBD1 CACPAGTGGSGANVLTF TGTGCCTGTCCAGCCGGGACAGGGGGCTCTGGGGCCAACGTCCTGACTTTC
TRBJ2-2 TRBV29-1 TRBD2 CSVIAGESIRELFF TGCAGCGTCATAGCGGGAGAAAGCATTAGGGAGCTGTTTTTT
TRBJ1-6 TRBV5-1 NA CASSLVQAGSPLHF TGCGCCAGCAGCTTGGTACAGGCTGGTTCACCCCTCCACTTT
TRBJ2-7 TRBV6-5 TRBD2 CASRKGLAGEGEQYF TGTGCCAGCAGAAAAGGACTAGCGGGAGAGGGCGAGCAGTACTTC
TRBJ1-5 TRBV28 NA CASSFRPRGSNQPQHF TGTGCCAGCAGTTTTCGGCCGAGGGGGTCCAATCAGCCCCAGCATTTT
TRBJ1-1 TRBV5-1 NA CASSLGLRWGVNTEAFF TGCGCCAGCAGCTTGGGGCTGCGGTGGGGCGTGAACACTGAAGCTTTCTTT
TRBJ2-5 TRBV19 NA CASSISSAGETQYF TGTGCCAGTAGTATTTCCTCTGCGGGAGAGACCCAGTACTTC
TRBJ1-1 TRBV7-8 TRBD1 CASSYDRGAEAFF TGTGCCAGCAGCTATGACAGGGGAGCTGAAGCTTTCTTT
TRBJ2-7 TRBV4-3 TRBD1 CASTRDRGQTYEQYF TGCGCCAGCACCCGGGACAGGGGGCAAACCTACGAGCAGTACTTC
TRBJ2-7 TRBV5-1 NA CASSLAGDTRGEQYF TGCGCCAGCAGCTTGGCAGGGGACACGAGGGGCGAGCAGTACTTC
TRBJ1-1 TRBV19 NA CASSIGGQRHTEAFF TGTGCCAGTAGTATAGGAGGACAGCGACACACTGAAGCTTTCTTT
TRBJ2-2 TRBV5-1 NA CASSLYNTGELFF TGCGCCAGCAGCTTGTATAACACCGGGGAGCTGTTTTTT
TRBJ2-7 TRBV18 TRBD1 CASSPSQGAIYEQYF TGTGCCAGCTCACCGTCGCAGGGGGCGATCTACGAGCAGTACTTC
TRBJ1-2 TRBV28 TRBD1 CASSRAPGNTGGGYTF TGTGCCAGCAGCCGAGCCCCGGGGAACACAGGGGGTGGCTACACCTTC
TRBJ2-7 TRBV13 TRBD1 CASSFGTGAYEQYF TGTGCCAGCAGCTTCGGGACAGGGGCCTACGAGCAGTACTTC
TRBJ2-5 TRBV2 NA CASSGSGRGETQYF TGTGCCAGCAGTGGGTCTGGGCGGGGCGAGACCCAGTACTTC
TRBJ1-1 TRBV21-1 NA CASSKASGMTGDNMNTEAFF TGTGCCAGCAGCAAAGCGTCGGGAATGACAGGGGATAACATGAACACTGAAGCTTTCTTT